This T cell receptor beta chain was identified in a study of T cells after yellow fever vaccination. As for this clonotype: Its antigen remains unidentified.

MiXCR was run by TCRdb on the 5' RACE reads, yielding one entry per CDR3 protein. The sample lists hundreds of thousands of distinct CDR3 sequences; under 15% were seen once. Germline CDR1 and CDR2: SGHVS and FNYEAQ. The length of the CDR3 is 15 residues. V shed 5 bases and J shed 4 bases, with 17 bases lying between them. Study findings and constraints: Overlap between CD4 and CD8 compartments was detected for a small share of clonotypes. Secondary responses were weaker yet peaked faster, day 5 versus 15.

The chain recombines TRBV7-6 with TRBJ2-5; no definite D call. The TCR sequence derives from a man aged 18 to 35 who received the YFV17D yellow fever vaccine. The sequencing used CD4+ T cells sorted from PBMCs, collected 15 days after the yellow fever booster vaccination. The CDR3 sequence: CASSPVRVIGETQYF. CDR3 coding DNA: TGTGCCAGCAGCCCCGTCCGTGTCATTGGAGAGACCCAGTACTTC. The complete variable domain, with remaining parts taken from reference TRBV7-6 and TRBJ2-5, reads GAGVSQSPRYKVTKRGQDVALRCDPISGHVSLYWYRQALGQGPEFLTYFNYEAQQDKSGLPNDRFSAERPEGSISTLTIQRTEQRDSAMYRCASSPVRVIGETQYFGPGTRLLVL.